This T cell receptor (beta chain) was captured by sequencing in a study of shared clonotypes between healthy human individuals. Generated by immunoSEQ multiplex PCR, the TCRdb table keeps only in-frame clones and is missing some. Of some 2,500,000 clones listed, around 90% are singletons. Investigators divided CD4+ cells into CD45RA+ naive and CD45RA-negative memory subsets. Study-level results: All-four-donor shared clonotypes had higher generation probabilities than non-shared clonotypes did. Collection of samples was limited to blood; tissue repertoires likely differ.

Comment on this clone: Its target is not known. Other DNA sequences in the sample encode the same CDR3.

The receptor was isolated from a man between 18 and 29 years old in good health. Some clones in this sample may be carry-over from other donors' samples. The sample comprised naive CD4+ T cells from PBMCs. Indicated subset: CD45RA+ positively selected.

The DNA for the CDR3 is TGCGCCAGCAGCTTGGACGCGAACTATGGCTACACCTTC. This codes for CASSLDANYGYTF. The gene calls are TRBV5-1 and TRBJ1-2; D remains ambiguous. Trimming took 0 bases from V and 2 from J, leaving 5 bases between them. The germline V gene encodes CDR1 SGHRS and CDR2 YFSETQ. This CDR3 contains 13 residues.